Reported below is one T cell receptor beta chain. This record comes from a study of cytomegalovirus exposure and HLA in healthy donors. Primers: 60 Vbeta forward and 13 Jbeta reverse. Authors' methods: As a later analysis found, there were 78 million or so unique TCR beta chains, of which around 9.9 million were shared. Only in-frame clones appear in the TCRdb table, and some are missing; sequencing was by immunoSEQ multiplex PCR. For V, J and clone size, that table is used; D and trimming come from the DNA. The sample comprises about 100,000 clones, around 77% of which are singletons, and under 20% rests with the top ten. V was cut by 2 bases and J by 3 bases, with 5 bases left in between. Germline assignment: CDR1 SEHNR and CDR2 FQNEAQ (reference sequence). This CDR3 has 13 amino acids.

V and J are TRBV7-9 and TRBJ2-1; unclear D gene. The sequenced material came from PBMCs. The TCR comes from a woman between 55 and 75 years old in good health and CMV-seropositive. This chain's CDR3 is CASSLSVYNEQFF. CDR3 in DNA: TGTGCCAGCAGCTTATCAGTCTACAATGAGCAGTTCTTC.